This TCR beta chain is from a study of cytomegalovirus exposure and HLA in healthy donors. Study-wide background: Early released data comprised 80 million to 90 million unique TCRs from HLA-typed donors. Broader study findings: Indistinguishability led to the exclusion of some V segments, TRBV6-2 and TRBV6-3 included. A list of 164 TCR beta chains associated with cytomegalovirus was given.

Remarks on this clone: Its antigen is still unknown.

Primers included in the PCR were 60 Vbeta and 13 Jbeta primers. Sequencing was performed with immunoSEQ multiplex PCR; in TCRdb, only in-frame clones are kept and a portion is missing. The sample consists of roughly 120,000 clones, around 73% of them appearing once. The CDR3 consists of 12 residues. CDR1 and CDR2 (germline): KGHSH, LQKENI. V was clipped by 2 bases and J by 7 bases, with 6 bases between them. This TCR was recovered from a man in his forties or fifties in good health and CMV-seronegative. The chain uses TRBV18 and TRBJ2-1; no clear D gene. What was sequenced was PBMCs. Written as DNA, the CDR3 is TGTGCCAGCTCACCAGAGAGAAATGAGCAGTTCTTC. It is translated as CASSPERNEQFF.